The 16 T cell receptor beta chains reported below all come from one sample, sequenced in a study of vaccination effects on CD4 cells after COVID-19. These TCRs are of unknown antigen specificity. Profiled with immunoSEQ multiplex PCR; TCRdb holds only in-frame clones, not every one. The repertoire holds 25,000 to 30,000 clones, 74% seen once, with under 20% in the top ten. CD4+ T cells specific for antigen were expanded with viral peptide pools by the ViraFEST assay before sequencing. Culture lasted roughly 9 days before CD4+ T cell isolation. Two-dose vaccination with either BNT162b2 or mRNA-1273 was given to the participants. Specimen: CD4+ T cells from PBMCs cultured with HCoV-OC43 spike peptides, collected after COVID-19 vaccination. Stated subset: HCoV-OC43 spike overlapping peptide pool stimulation. Receptors were obtained from a human donor who received a COVID-19 vaccine.

This clone was recorded a few times. The sample contains more than one DNA sequence encoding this CDR3. V usage is TRBV18 and J usage is TRBJ2-1, with D uncertain. The V end lost 6 bases, the J end lost 0 bases, and 9 bases lay between the germline ends. CDR1 KGHSH and CDR2 LQKENI come from the germline V gene. The CDR3 runs 14 residues. The CDR3 spells CASSPQASYNEQFF. CDR3 DNA sequence: TGTGCCAGCTCTCCGCAGGCCTCCTACAATGAGCAGTTCTTC.

The rearrangement uses TRBV25-1 and TRBJ1-2, with 7 bases lining up with TRBD1. Germline lookup yields CDR1 MGHDK and CDR2 SYGVNS. This CDR3 comprises 14 residues. The trim removed 3 bases at V and 3 bases at J, leaving 4 bases unmatched. As DNA, the CDR3 is TGTGCCAGCAGTGAGCCGGGACAGTACTATGGCTACACCTTC. Its protein is CASSEPGQYYGYTF.

This clone turned up a few times. The CDR3 DNA is TGCGCCAGCGGCGCAGGAATGAACACTGAAGCTTTCTTT. Amino acids: CASGAGMNTEAFF. The gene calls are TRBV5-1 and TRBJ1-1; unclear D gene. This CDR3 is 13 amino acids long. Germline V lookup: CDR1 SGHRS, CDR2 YFSETQ. Between the trimmed V and J ends, which lost 7 bases and 0 bases, there was a span of 10 bases.

This clone has just a few counts. This chain joins TRBV24-1 and TRBJ2-5; D is unclear. Germline values: CDR1 KGHDR, CDR2 SFDVKD. The CDR3 contains 12 residues. The ends were cut back, 5 bases at V and 1 base at J, with 4 bases in the middle. CDR3 coding DNA: TGTGCCACCAGTGGGACCCAAGAGACCCAGTACTTC. Its translation is CATSGTQETQYF.

The chain combines TRBV6-6 with TRBJ1-5; no clear D gene. The ends were cut back, 6 bases at V and 0 bases at J, with 9 bases in the middle. The CDR3 is made up of 14 amino acids. Germline values: CDR1 MNHNY, CDR2 SVGAGI (reference sequence). CDR3 bases: TGTGCCAGCAGCGCAGGATATAGCAATCAGCCCCAGCATTTT. This encodes CASSAGYSNQPQHF.

This rearrangement joins TRBV2 to TRBJ2-7, with 9 bases identical to TRBD1. With 6 bases clipped from V and 0 bases from J, the junction kept 3 bases outside the gene matches. Looked up from germline, CDR1 is SNHLY and CDR2 is FYNNEI. The CDR3 sequence is 14 residues long. The CDR3 region has the DNA TGTGCCAGCAGCCCGGGACAGGGCTCCTACGAGCAGTACTTC. It encodes CASSPGQGSYEQYF.

The CDR3 coding sequence is TGTGCCAGCAGCCGATTGGGACAGGCGAACACTGAAGCTTTCTTT. Residues: CASSRLGQANTEAFF. The rearrangement joins TRBV2 to TRBJ1-1, with 8 nucleotides matching TRBD1. The CDR3 has 15 amino acids. Germline lookup yields CDR1 SNHLY and CDR2 FYNNEI. The junction had 7 bases not matched to a gene; V was cut back by 6 bases and J by 1 base.

This sequence joins TRBV6-6 and TRBJ1-4, with no clear D. Deletions cut 0 bases from V and 5 bases from J, with 10 bases between. This CDR3 is 15 amino acids long. Germline V CDR1 and CDR2: MNHNY, SVGAGI (reference sequence). Written as DNA, the CDR3 is TGTGCCAGCAGTTACTCCGGCGGAGAGAATGAAAAACTGTTTTTT. This encodes CASSYSGGENEKLFF.

The chain is built from TRBV6-5 and TRBJ2-2, with no clear D. The germline CDR1 and CDR2 sequences are MNHEY and SVGAGI. V lost 0 bases, J lost 7 bases, and 12 bases lay in between. This CDR3 is 15 amino acids long. Written as DNA, the CDR3 is TGTGCCAGCAGTTACTCCCGGGTAGAGAACGGGGAGCTGTTTTTT. It codes for CASSYSRVENGELFF.

This clone was counted only a few times. In the same sample, other DNA sequences code for this CDR3. V usage is TRBV4-1 and J usage is TRBJ1-2; D ambiguous. CDR3 size: 13 residues. Germline-derived CDR1 and CDR2 are MGHRA and YSYEKL. Trimming shortened V by 1 base and J by 4 bases, and 7 bases separated the two germline ends. Here the CDR3 DNA reads TGCGCCAGCAGCCAAGGCCAGGTCTATGGCTACACCTTC. It yields the protein CASSQGQVYGYTF.

The chain carries TRBV9 and TRBJ2-3, with 7 bases fitting TRBD2. CDR3 length equals 14 residues. V shed 4 bases and J 1 base; nucleotides not matched to a gene: 3. Looked up from germline, CDR1 is SGDLS and CDR2 is YYNGEE. The DNA for the CDR3 is TGTGCCAGCAGCAAAACTAGCGGCACAGATACGCAGTATTTT. Protein sequence: CASSKTSGTDTQYF.

This clone appeared a few times. The chain links TRBV6-5 to TRBJ1-6; maybe TRBD1 (5 bases). CDR1 is MNHEY, CDR2 SVGAGI, per germline. There are 14 residues in the CDR3. V dropped 6 bases and J dropped 14 bases, with 20 bases sitting between them. The CDR3 coding sequence is TGTGCCAGCAGATTAAAGGGGACTGCCGGTTCCCTCCACTTT. Its translation is CASRLKGTAGSLHF.

The chain recombines TRBV7-9 with TRBJ2-1; perhaps TRBD2 as D (5 bases). The germline V gene encodes CDR1 SEHNR and CDR2 FQNEAQ (reference sequence). Deletions cut 3 bases from V and 5 bases from J, with 14 bases between. The CDR3 extends over 15 amino acids. CDR3 residues: CASSFSELNNNEQFF. The CDR3 nucleotides read TGTGCCAGCAGCTTTAGCGAGCTAAACAACAATGAGCAGTTCTTC.

The chain carries TRBV29-1 and TRBJ1-1; no clear D. The CDR3 extends over 12 amino acids. The V gene lost 4 bases and the J gene lost 3 bases, with 9 bases spanning the gap. The V gene's germline CDR1 is SQVTM and CDR2 ANQGSEA. CDR3 sequence reads: CSVALADTEAFF. The CDR3, as DNA: TGCAGCGTTGCACTCGCCGACACTGAAGCTTTCTTT. The full variable domain, its missing parts supplied by reference TRBV29-1 and TRBJ1-1, is SAVISQKPSRDICQRGTSLTIQCQVDSQVTMMFWYRQQPGQSLTLIATANQGSEATYESGFVIDKFPISRPNLTFSTLTVSNMSPEDSSIYLCSVALADTEAFFGQGTRLTVV.

The chain couples TRBV19 to TRBJ2-1; 9 nucleotides align to TRBD2. Germline lookup yields CDR1 LNHDA and CDR2 SQIVND (reference sequence). V was clipped by 5 bases and J by 4 bases; unmatched bases: 9. The CDR3 runs 16 residues. CDR3 in amino acids: CASSPTGLAGYNEQFF. In nucleotides, the CDR3 is TGTGCCAGTAGTCCCACCGGCCTAGCGGGGTACAATGAGCAGTTCTTC. Full variable domain (remainder filled in from reference TRBV19 and TRBJ2-1): DGGITQSPKYLFRKEGQNVTLSCEQNLNHDAMYWYRQDPGQGLRLIYYSQIVNDFQKGDIAEGYSVSREKKESFPLTVTSAQKNPTAFYLCASSPTGLAGYNEQFFGPGTRLTVL.

The sample holds a few counts of this clone. The CDR3 DNA reads as TGTGCCAGTAGTACCACAGGGGGCTCTGGAAACACCATATATTTT. Residues: CASSTTGGSGNTIYF. The V gene is TRBV19, the J gene TRBJ1-3; 8 bases line up with TRBD1. The germline gives CDR1 LNHDA, CDR2 SQIVND (reference sequence). The CDR3 sequence is 15 residues long. The junction had 2 bases not matched to a gene; V was cut back by 4 bases and J by 0 bases.